This TCR beta chain was identified in a study of shared clonotypes between healthy human individuals. Generated by immunoSEQ multiplex PCR, the TCRdb table keeps only in-frame clones and is missing some. In the table there are about 1.9 million clones, just over 90% of which are singletons. General study points: Sequencing depth was expected to affect clonotype sharing among donors. In contrast to clonotypes shared by all four donors, non-shared clonotypes had lower generation probabilities. Across subsets, estimated richness was generally greater for naive than for memory populations. Among a handful of donors, approximately 5% of naive CD4 clonotypes were found in common.

Germline V gene sequence: CDR1 LNHDA, CDR2 SQIVND (reference sequence). Trimming at V came to 6 bases and at J to 3 bases, leaving 6 bases not matched to a gene. The CDR3 has 14 residues. It was CD45RO-negative cells, positively selected for CCR7, that made up naive CD8 cells, with terminally differentiated effector memory CD45RA+ cells excluded. With regard to this clone: What it recognizes is unknown.

This receptor was obtained from a young man in good health. Some clones in this sample may be carry-over from other donors' samples. The specimen sequenced was naive CD8+ T cells from PBMCs. The chain joins TRBV19 to TRBJ2-7, with TRBD1 matching over 9 bases. The CDR3 loop reads CASSRDRDNYEQYF. CDR3 nucleotides: TGTGCCAGTAGCCGGGACAGGGACAACTACGAGCAGTACTTC.